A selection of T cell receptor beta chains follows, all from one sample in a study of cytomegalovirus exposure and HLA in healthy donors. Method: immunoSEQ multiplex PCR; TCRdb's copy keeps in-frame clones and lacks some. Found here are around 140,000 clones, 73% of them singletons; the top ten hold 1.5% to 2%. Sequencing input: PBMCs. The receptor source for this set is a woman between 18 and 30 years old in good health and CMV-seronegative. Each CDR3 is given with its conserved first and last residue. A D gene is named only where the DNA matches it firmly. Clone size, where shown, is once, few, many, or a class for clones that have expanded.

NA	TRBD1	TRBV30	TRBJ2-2	TGTGCCTGGGGGACAGCGAACACCGGGGAGCTGTTTTTT	CAWGTANTGELFF
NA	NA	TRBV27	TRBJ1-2	TGTGCCAGCAGCCCCTGGGCGGGGAATGGCTACACCTTC	CASSPWAGNGYTF
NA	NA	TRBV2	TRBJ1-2	TGTGCCAGCAGTGAGCAGGACTATGGCTACACCTTC	CASSEQDYGYTF
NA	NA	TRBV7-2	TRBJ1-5	TGTGCCAGCAGCTTAGGGCAGAATAGCAATCAGCCCCAGCATTTT	CASSLGQNSNQPQHF
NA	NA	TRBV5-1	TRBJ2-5	TGCGCCAGCTCCCTAGGGCGGGGTTACCAAGAGACCCAGTACTTC	CASSLGRGYQETQYF
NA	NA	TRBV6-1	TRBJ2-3	TGTGCCAGCAGTGGGATTATAGGGGGTACGCAGTATTTT	CASSGIIGGTQYF
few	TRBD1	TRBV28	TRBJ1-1	TGTGCCAGCAGGCTAAACCGACAGGGCAACACTGAAGCTTTCTTT	CASRLNRQGNTEAFF
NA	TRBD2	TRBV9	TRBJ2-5	TGTGCCAGCAGCGTAGGCTCTAGCGGGGGGGTGACCCAGTACTTC	CASSVGSSGGVTQYF
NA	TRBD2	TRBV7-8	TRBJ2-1	TGTGCCAGCAGCTTAGGGGGAGGGGTCTACAATGAGCAGTTCTTC	CASSLGGGVYNEQFF
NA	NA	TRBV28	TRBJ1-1	TGTGCCAGCAGTTTAGGGCAGAACACTGAAGCTTTCTTT	CASSLGQNTEAFF
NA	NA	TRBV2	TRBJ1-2	TGTGCCAGCAGTGAACAGGTAGCTAACTATGGCTACACCTTC	CASSEQVANYGYTF
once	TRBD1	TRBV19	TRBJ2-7	TGTGCCAGTAGTCGGGACAGGTACTCCTACGAGCAGTACTTC	CASSRDRYSYEQYF
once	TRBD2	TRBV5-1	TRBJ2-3	TGCGCCAGCAGCATTAGCGGGATGCCGACAGATACGCAGTATTTT	CASSISGMPTDTQYF
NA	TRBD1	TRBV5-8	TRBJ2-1	TGTGCCAGCAGCAAGGGACAGGGACAGAAGTACAATGAGCAGTTCTTC	CASSKGQGQKYNEQFF
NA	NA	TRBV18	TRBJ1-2	TGTGCCAGCTCACCGGCAGGGGCGGGTGACTATGGCTACACCTTC	CASSPAGAGDYGYTF
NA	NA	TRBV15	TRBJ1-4	TGTGCCACCAGCAGAGAGTTGTGGAACAGACCTAATGAAAAACTGTTTTTT	CATSRELWNRPNEKLFF
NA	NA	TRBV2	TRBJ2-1	TGTGCCAGCAGTGAATGGCTTTTGGAGCAGTTCTTC	CASSEWLLEQFF
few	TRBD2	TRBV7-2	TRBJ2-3	TGTGCCAGCAGCTTAGGTAGCGGGGTTAGCACAGATACGCAGTATTTT	CASSLGSGVSTDTQYF
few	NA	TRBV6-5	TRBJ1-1	TGTGCCAGCAGTTACCGGGGTGTTGGCACTGAAGCTTTCTTT	CASSYRGVGTEAFF
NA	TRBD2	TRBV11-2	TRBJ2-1	TGTGCCAGCAGCCTAAAACCCGGGACTAGCGGGAGAAATGAGCAGTTCTTC	CASSLKPGTSGRNEQFF
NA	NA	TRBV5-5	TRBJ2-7	TGTGCCAGCGGTGGGGCCCTTTACGAGCAGTACTTC	CASGGALYEQYF
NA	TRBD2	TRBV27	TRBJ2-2	TGTGCCAGCAGTCCGTCTCTGGGCGGGAGGCCTCCCGGGGAGCTGTTTTTT	CASSPSLGGRPPGELFF
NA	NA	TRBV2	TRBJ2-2	TGTGCCAGCAGTCCCCAGGGCACCGGGGAGCTGTTTTTT	CASSPQGTGELFF
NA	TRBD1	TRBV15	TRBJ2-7	TGTGCCACCGGGGACAGTAGTTACGAGCAGTACTTC	CATGDSSYEQYF
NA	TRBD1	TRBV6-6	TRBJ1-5	TGTGCCAGCAGTTACGGACAGGGGGTGAGAAATCAGCCCCAGCATTTT	CASSYGQGVRNQPQHF
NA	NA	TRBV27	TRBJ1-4	TGTGCCAGCAGTTTGCGGGGGTTTTTAAGCGGTGAAAAACTGTTTTTT	CASSLRGFLSGEKLFF
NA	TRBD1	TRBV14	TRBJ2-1	TGTGCCAGCAGCAAAACAGGGGCCGTGTACAATGAGCAGTTCTTC	CASSKTGAVYNEQFF
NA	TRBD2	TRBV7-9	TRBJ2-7	TGTGCCAGCAGCCGGAGAGAGGCGGGGGGGGACGAGCAGTACTTC	CASSRREAGGDEQYF
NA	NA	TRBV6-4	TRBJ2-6	TGTGCCAGCAGTGCAAGCTCTGGGGCCAACGGCCTGACTTTC	CASSASSGANGLTF
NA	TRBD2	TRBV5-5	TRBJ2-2	TGTGCCAGCAGCTTATGGCCTGTACTAGCGGGTGAGGAGCTGTTTTTT	CASSLWPVLAGEELFF
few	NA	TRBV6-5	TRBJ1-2	TGTGCCAGCAGTTACTCTGCTGCAGGGACTCCTGGCTACACCTTC	CASSYSAAGTPGYTF
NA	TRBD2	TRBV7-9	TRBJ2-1	TGTGCCAGCAGCTTACGGACTAGCGGATACAATGAGCAGTTCTTC	CASSLRTSGYNEQFF
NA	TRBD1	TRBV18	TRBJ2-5	TGTGCCAGCTCAAGACAGGGGATCCAAGAGACCCAGTACTTC	CASSRQGIQETQYF
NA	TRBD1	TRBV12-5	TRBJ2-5	TGTGCTAGTGGTTTGGCCGGGACAGGGGGTGAGACCCAGTACTTC	CASGLAGTGGETQYF
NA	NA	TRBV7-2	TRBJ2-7	TGTGCCAGCAGCTTATATATCCACGAGCAGTACTTC	CASSLYIHEQYF
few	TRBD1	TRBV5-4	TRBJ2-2	TGTGCCAGCAGCTTGGCGGGACAGGGGAACACCGGGGAGCTGTTTTTT	CASSLAGQGNTGELFF
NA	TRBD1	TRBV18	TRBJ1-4	TGTGCCAGCTCACCAAACACAGGGGTTGGTGCAACTAATGAAAAACTGTTTTTT	CASSPNTGVGATNEKLFF
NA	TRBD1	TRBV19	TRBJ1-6	TGTGCCAGTAGTATAGAGCACGGGACAGGGAATTCACCCCTCCACTTT	CASSIEHGTGNSPLHF
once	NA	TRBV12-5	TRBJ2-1	TGTGCTAGTGGTTTATGGGCGGGGCTGAGCTCCTACAATGAGCAGTTCTTC	CASGLWAGLSSYNEQFF
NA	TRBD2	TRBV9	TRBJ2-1	TGTGCCAGCAGCCCCCGGACTAGCGGCGACAATGAGCAGTTCTTC	CASSPRTSGDNEQFF
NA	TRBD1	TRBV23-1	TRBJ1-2	TGCGCCAGCAGTCCCCGGGAGGGGGCGAATGGCTACACCTTC	CASSPREGANGYTF
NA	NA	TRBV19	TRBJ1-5	TGTGCCAGTAGTATCCGTCGGAGCCCCCCGTGGCCCCAGCATTTT	CASSIRRSPPWPQHF
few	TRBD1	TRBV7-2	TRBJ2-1	TGTGCCAGCACCCCTGGGGACAGGGTATACAATGAGCAGTTCTTC	CASTPGDRVYNEQFF
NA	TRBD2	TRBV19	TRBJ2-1	TGTGCCAGCCTTGGGACTAGCGGGGTGAGCTCCTACAATGAGCAGTTCTTC	CASLGTSGVSSYNEQFF
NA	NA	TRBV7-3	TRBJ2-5	TGTGCCAGCAGCTTAACGAGGCAAGAGACCCAGTACTTC	CASSLTRQETQYF
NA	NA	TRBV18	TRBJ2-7	TGTGCCAGCTCACCCGGAGTCGGAGCCGAGCAGTACTTC	CASSPGVGAEQYF
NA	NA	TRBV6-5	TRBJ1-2	TGTGCCAGCAGTTACTCGATTAACAGCCCTAACTATGGCTACACCTTC	CASSYSINSPNYGYTF
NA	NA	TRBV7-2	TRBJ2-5	TGTGCCAGCAGCTGGCCAGGAGAGACCCAGTACTTC	CASSWPGETQYF
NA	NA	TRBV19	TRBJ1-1	TGTGCCAGTAGTACGGGACCCGGAGGGACTGAAGCTTTCTTT	CASSTGPGGTEAFF
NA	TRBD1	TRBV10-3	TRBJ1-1	TGTGCCATCAGGAGTCGACAGGGAATGAACACTGAAGCTTTCTTT	CAIRSRQGMNTEAFF
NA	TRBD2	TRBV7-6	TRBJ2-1	TGTGCCAGCAGCTTAGGTTCGCGGGGGGACCTCTCCTACAATGAGCAGTTCTTC	CASSLGSRGDLSYNEQFF
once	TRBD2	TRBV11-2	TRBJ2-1	TGTGCCAGCAGCTTACTACCCCCCGGACTAGCCAACAATGAGCAGTTCTTC	CASSLLPPGLANNEQFF
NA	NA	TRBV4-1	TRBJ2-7	TGCGCCAGCAGCCAAGGACAGTACTACGAGCAGTACTTC	CASSQGQYYEQYF
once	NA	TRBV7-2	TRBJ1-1	TGTGCCAGCAGCTCTAGACAGGTAACGGCGAACACTGAAGCTTTCTTT	CASSSRQVTANTEAFF
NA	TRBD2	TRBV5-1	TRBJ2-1	TGCGCCACCTCCGGGGCGGGAGGCTCCTACAATGAGCAGTTCTTC	CATSGAGGSYNEQFF
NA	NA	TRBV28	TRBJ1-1	TGTGCCAGCGGGTCGGATTTAAGGGGGAACACTGAAGCTTTCTTT	CASGSDLRGNTEAFF
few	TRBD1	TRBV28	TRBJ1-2	TGTGCCAGCAGAAATACAGGGGTGTCTAACTATGGCTACACCTTC	CASRNTGVSNYGYTF
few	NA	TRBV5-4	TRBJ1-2	TGTGCCAGCAGCTTGGAAGGGGACTATGGCTACACCTTC	CASSLEGDYGYTF
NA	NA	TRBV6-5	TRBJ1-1	TGTGCCAGCAAACTTACCGGGATGAACACTGAAGCTTTCTTT	CASKLTGMNTEAFF
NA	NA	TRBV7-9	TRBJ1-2	TGTGCCAGCAGCTCACATAACTATGGCTACACCTTC	CASSSHNYGYTF